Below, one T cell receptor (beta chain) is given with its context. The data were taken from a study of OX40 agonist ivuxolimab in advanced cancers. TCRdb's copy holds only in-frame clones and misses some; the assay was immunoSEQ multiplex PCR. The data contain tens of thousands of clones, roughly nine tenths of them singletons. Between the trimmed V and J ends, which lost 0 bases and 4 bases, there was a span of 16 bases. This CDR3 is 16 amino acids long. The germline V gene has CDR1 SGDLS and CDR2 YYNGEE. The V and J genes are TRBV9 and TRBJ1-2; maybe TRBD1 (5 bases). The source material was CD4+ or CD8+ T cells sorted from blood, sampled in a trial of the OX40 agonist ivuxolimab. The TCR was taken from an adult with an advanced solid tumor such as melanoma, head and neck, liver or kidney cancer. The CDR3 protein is CASSVAGTPDAYGYTF. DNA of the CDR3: TGTGCCAGCAGCGTAGCCGGGACTCCCGATGCCTATGGCTACACCTTC.